A single sample is the source of the 24 T cell receptor beta chains below, sequenced in a study of cytotoxic CD8 clonotypes in ibrutinib-treated CLL. Method: immunoSEQ multiplex PCR; TCRdb's copy keeps in-frame clones and lacks some. The table shows more than 11,000 clones, with roughly 70% occurring only once. The sample consisted of PBMCs, taken before ibrutinib treatment. Source of these receptors: a human donor with chronic lymphocytic leukemia.

This clone was recorded a few times. This chain connects TRBV28 to TRBJ1-5; D unresolved. Trimming took 6 bases from V and 10 from J, leaving 13 bases between them. The CDR3 has 12 residues. Per the germline V gene, CDR1 is MDHEN and CDR2 is SYDVKM. The CDR3 spells CASSTTVLPQHF. The CDR3 DNA reads TGTGCCAGCAGCACCACAGTCCTACCCCAGCATTTT.

The chain carries TRBV6-4 and TRBJ2-7; no clear D gene. This CDR3 is 10 amino acids long. Germline CDR1 reads MRHNA; CDR2 reads SNTAGT. V dropped 10 bases and J dropped 0 bases, with 4 bases sitting between them. The CDR3 coding sequence is TGTGCCACACCCTCCTACGAGCAGTACTTC. It specifies CATPSYEQYF.

The genes are TRBV19 and TRBJ2-5; D ambiguous. The CDR3 has 13 amino acids. Germline V CDR1 and CDR2: LNHDA, SQIVND (reference sequence). Deletions cut 2 bases from V and 3 bases from J, with 7 bases between. For the CDR3, the DNA is TGTGCCAGTAGTATAACGGATAAAGAGACCCAGTACTTC. Translated, it gives CASSITDKETQYF.

The V call is TRBV6-5, the J call TRBJ2-7, with 8 bases matching TRBD1. Germline loops: CDR1 MNHEY, CDR2 SVGAGI. The J segment lost 7 bases and the V segment lost 0 bases, leaving 8 bases of the junction unmatched. CDR3 length equals 15 residues. Here the CDR3 DNA reads TGTGCCAGCAGTTACTCCCGGACAGGGCGGCGGGAGCAGTACTTC. This gives the protein CASSYSRTGRREQYF.

The chain recombines TRBV9 with TRBJ1-2; tentatively, D is TRBD1 (5 bases). Trimming left V 7 bases short and J 4 bases short, with 17 bases between. The CDR3 is made up of 14 amino acids. Germline CDR1 reads SGDLS; CDR2 reads YYNGEE. CDR3 loop: CASRDGGSVYGYTF. The DNA of the CDR3 is TGTGCCAGCCGGGACGGGGGGTCCGTCTATGGCTACACCTTC. Variable domain in full (rest from reference TRBV9 and TRBJ1-2): DSGVTQTPKHLITATGQRVTLRCSPRSGDLSVYWYQQSLDQGLQFLIQYYNGEERAKGNILERFSAQQFPDLHSELNLSSLELGDSALYFCASRDGGSVYGYTFGSGTRLTVV.

The chain employs TRBV6-1 and TRBJ2-3; D not resolved. V was cut by 1 base and J by 6 bases, with 5 bases left in between. This CDR3 has 12 residues. The germline V gene encodes CDR1 MNHNS and CDR2 SASEGT. Here the CDR3 DNA reads TGTGCCAGCAGTGAAGGGGTGGATACGCAGTATTTT. It codes for CASSEGVDTQYF.

This clone appeared a few times. V usage is TRBV7-6 and J usage is TRBJ2-1, with 12 nucleotides matching TRBD2. The trim removed 1 base at V and 0 bases at J, leaving 4 bases unmatched. CDR3 length: 18 amino acids. The germline V gene encodes CDR1 SGHVS and CDR2 FNYEAQ. This CDR3 reads CASSLVPTSGGSYNEQFF. CDR3 bases: TGTGCCAGCAGCTTAGTCCCGACTAGCGGGGGCTCCTACAATGAGCAGTTCTTC.

This rearrangement joins TRBV18 to TRBJ1-2, with TRBD1 as a possible D gene (5 bases). The CDR3 has 15 residues. Germline V gene sequence: CDR1 KGHSH, CDR2 LQKENI. V was cut by 6 bases and J by 7 bases, with 21 bases left in between. The CDR3 spells CASSPSTGLQLGYTF. The CDR3 DNA sequence: TGTGCCAGCTCGCCATCGACGGGACTTCAGCTTGGCTACACCTTC.

V gene TRBV2 combines with J gene TRBJ1-5; a possible D gene is TRBD1 (5 bases). Deletions cut 1 base from V and 5 bases from J, with 9 bases between. This CDR3 is built from 14 residues. Per germline, CDR1 SNHLY and CDR2 FYNNEI. The CDR3 protein is CASSEVGGDQPQHF. As DNA, the CDR3 is TGTGCCAGCAGTGAAGTTGGAGGGGATCAGCCCCAGCATTTT.

This clone was detected only a few times. The rearrangement uses TRBV27 and TRBJ1-3; tentative D call: TRBD1 (5 bases). The CDR3 length is 16 residues. Germline values: CDR1 MNHEY, CDR2 SMNVEV (reference sequence). V lost 7 bases to trimming and J lost 3 bases, with 19 bases between them. CDR3 loop: CASTKGPFLGGNTIYF. The CDR3 coding sequence is TGTGCCAGCACCAAGGGACCCTTCCTGGGTGGAAACACCATATATTTT.

In its sample, this clone was seen a few times. This sequence joins TRBV5-4 and TRBJ2-7, with 7 positions matching TRBD1. Germline CDR1 SGHNT, CDR2 YYREEE (reference sequence). J gave up 5 bases and V 4 bases, and 6 bases lay outside the gene matches. The CDR3 is 13 amino acids. CDR3 nucleotides: TGTGCCAGCAGCGTCCCGAGGGGGCACGAGCAGTACTTC. It codes for CASSVPRGHEQYF. Looking up the rest from reference TRBV5-4 and TRBJ2-7 gives the full variable domain: ETGVTQSPTHLIKTRGQQVTLRCSSQSGHNTVSWYQQALGQGPQFIFQYYREEENGRGNFPPRFSGLQFPNYSSELNVNALELDDSALYLCASSVPRGHEQYFGPGTRLTVT.

The V and J genes are TRBV13 and TRBJ2-7; D not certain. Trimming stripped 2 bases from V and 4 bases from J, with 9 bases between. This CDR3 contains 13 residues. Germline V gene lookup returns CDR1 PRHDT and CDR2 FYEKMQ (reference sequence). This CDR3 is CASSLSPGYEQYF. The DNA for the CDR3 is TGTGCCAGCAGCTTAAGCCCGGGTTACGAGCAGTACTTC.

This sequence joins TRBV9 and TRBJ2-2, with 7 bases aligning to TRBD1. Germline V gene sequence: CDR1 SGDLS, CDR2 YYNGEE. Trimming took 6 bases from V and 4 from J; bases not matched to a gene: 6. The CDR3 is 14 amino acids. The CDR3 DNA follows: TGTGCCAGCAACCCAGGGGGATCCACCGGGGAGCTGTTTTTT. Protein product: CASNPGGSTGELFF. Using reference TRBV9 and TRBJ2-2 for the parts outside the CDR3, the full variable domain is DSGVTQTPKHLITATGQRVTLRCSPRSGDLSVYWYQQSLDQGLQFLIQYYNGEERAKGNILERFSAQQFPDLHSELNLSSLELGDSALYFCASNPGGSTGELFFGEGSRLTVL.

The rearrangement uses TRBV7-9 and TRBJ1-1; D is ambiguous. CDR1 and CDR2 from the germline V gene are SEHNR and FQNEAQ (reference sequence). The ends were cut back, 7 bases at V and 3 bases at J, with 6 bases in the middle. The CDR3 sequence is 11 residues long. CDR3 in amino acids: CASTRYTEAFF. CDR3 nucleotide sequence: TGTGCCAGCACCCGCTACACTGAAGCTTTCTTT.

The sample holds one count of this clone. The rearrangement joins TRBV23-1 to TRBJ2-3; D not certain. TRBV23-1 is placed among ORFs of uncertain function. This CDR3 comprises 12 residues. V dropped 7 bases and J dropped 1 base, with 6 bases sitting between them. The CDR3 bases are TGCGCCAGCAAGTTTTGCACAGATACGCAGTATTTT. Amino acid sequence: CASKFCTDTQYF.

The chain joins TRBV4-2 to TRBJ1-5; 8 positions match TRBD1. The CDR3 sequence is 15 residues long. V trimming: 5 bases; J trimming: 9 bases; junction bases outside the gene matches: 12. The germline CDR1 and CDR2 sequences are LGHNA and YNFKEQ. The CDR3 DNA reads as TGTGCCAGCAGCACGTACACCACAGGGGGGGGGCCCCAGCATTTT. Its protein is CASSTYTTGGGPQHF.

This chain links TRBV6-9 with TRBJ2-7; D not certain. CDR3 size: 13 residues. V lost 6 bases and J lost 8, with 17 bases in between. Germline-derived CDR1 and CDR2 are MNHGY and SVAAGI. CDR3: CASRPALRRKQYF. CDR3 coding DNA: TGTGCCAGCAGGCCAGCCCTACGTAGAAAGCAGTACTTC.

There are a few counts of this clone. This sequence joins TRBV18 and TRBJ1-2, with 11 bases identical to TRBD1. The CDR3 totals 16 residues. Losses at the gene ends were 0 bases for V and 8 bases for J; bases not matched to a gene: 8. Germline CDR1 and CDR2: KGHSH and LQKENI. Here the CDR3 DNA reads TGTGCCAGCTCACCACCCCGGGGACAGGGGGAGAAAGGCTACACCTTC. Its protein product is CASSPPRGQGEKGYTF.

This clone came up a few times. The J gene is TRBJ1-2, the V gene TRBV5-1, with a tentative D call TRBD1 (5 bases). Trimming stripped 3 bases from V and 6 bases from J, with 24 bases between. This CDR3 has 17 amino acids. CDR1 is SGHRS, CDR2 YFSETQ, per germline. The CDR3 DNA reads as TGCGCCAGCAGCTCCGGGGGGGGAGGTGCTGTCGGGGATGGCTACACCTTC. Amino acids: CASSSGGGGAVGDGYTF.

This clone turned up a few times. The chain recombines TRBV4-1 with TRBJ2-3; no clear D. Germline V gives CDR1 MGHRA, CDR2 YSYEKL. Trimming took 4 bases from V and 6 from J, leaving 11 bases between them. The CDR3 contains 13 residues. The CDR3: CASSPDSIDTQYF. CDR3 in DNA: TGCGCCAGCAGCCCGGATAGTATTGATACGCAGTATTTT.

This sequence joins TRBV4-3 and TRBJ2-4, with 9 bases identical to TRBD1. The CDR3 contains 14 residues. CDR1 is LGHNA and CDR2 is YSLEER in the germline V gene. With V trimmed by 3 bases and J by 5 bases, 2 bases remained unmatched. CDR3 sequence: CASSQTGGENIQYF. The CDR3 DNA sequence: TGCGCCAGCAGCCAGACAGGGGGGGAAAACATTCAGTACTTC.

This clone was observed a handful of times. This rearrangement joins TRBV6-5 to TRBJ2-2, with 10 positions matching TRBD1. Per germline, CDR1 MNHEY and CDR2 SVGAGI. This CDR3 contains 15 residues. With V trimmed by 4 bases and J by 3 bases, 2 bases remained unmatched. The CDR3, as DNA: TGTGCCAGCAGTTGGACAGGGGGGGACACCGGGGAGCTGTTTTTT. Its translation: CASSWTGGDTGELFF.

The chain employs TRBV7-8 and TRBJ2-3, with D possibly TRBD2 on 5 matching bases. Germline assignment: CDR1 SGHVS and CDR2 FQNEAQ. The CDR3 contains 16 residues. V was shortened by 3 bases and J by 0 bases, with 13 bases between the two germline ends. The DNA for the CDR3 is TGTGCCAGCAGCTTGGGAGCATCCCTTAGCACAGATACGCAGTATTTT. Amino acids: CASSLGASLSTDTQYF.

The gene calls are TRBV6-5 and TRBJ2-7; D remains unclear. The CDR3 consists of 15 residues. Per germline, CDR1 MNHEY and CDR2 SVGAGI. The ends were cut back, 2 bases at V and 2 bases at J, with 13 bases in the middle. The CDR3 region has the DNA TGTGCCAGCAGTTACGGGCAGCACACTACCTACGAGCAGTACTTC. It encodes CASSYGQHTTYEQYF.